This T cell receptor beta chain was documented in a study of control samples from healthy donors and cancer patients (dated by TCRdb to 2020 to 2022). Libraries were prepared through the immunoSEQ multiplex PCR assay. What TCRdb holds here is the immuneACCESS table cut down to in-frame rearrangements. Part of the clones is not present; checked against another copy, under half of the missing clones reflect an unresolved V gene, and the others are unexplained. Within this sample are 100,000 to 150,000 clones, with more than 80% of them counted one time only. The ten top clones hold around 40% of the sample. Turning to this clone: Its antigen has not been determined. One base away there is no much larger clone; base qualities are not given.

Taken from the germline V gene, the CDR1 and CDR2 loops are LGHNA and YSLEER. Trimming accounts for 4 bases at V and 4 bases at J, while the number of junction bases matched to no gene is 11. From the cysteine through the phenylalanine, the CDR3 covers 16 amino acids. Just the 48-base CDR3 DNA is kept, in frame starting at base 1. The TCR originated in a man aged 45-60 years in good health. The sequencing input was blood. This chain is built from TRBV4-3 and TRBJ1-2, and TRBD1 matches 8 of the central bases. CDR3 protein: CASSRGQGFNSYGYTF. The bases read TGCGCCAGCAGCCGCGGACAGGGTTTTAATTCCTATGGCTACACCTTC.